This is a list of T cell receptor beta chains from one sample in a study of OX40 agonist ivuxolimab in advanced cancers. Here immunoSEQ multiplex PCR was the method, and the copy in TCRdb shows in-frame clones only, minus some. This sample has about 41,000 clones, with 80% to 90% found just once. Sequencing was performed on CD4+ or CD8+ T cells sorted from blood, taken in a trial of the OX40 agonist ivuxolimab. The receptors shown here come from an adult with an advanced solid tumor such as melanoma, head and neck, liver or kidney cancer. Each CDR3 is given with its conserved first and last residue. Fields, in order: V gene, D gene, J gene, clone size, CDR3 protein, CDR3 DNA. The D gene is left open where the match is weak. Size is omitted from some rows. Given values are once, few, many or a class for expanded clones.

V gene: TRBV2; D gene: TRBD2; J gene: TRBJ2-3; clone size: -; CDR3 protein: CASSELAGSDTQYF; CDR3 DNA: TGTGCCAGCAGTGAACTAGCGGGGTCGGATACGCAGTATTTT
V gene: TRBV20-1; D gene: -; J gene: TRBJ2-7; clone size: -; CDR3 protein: CSAKLSGVQYF; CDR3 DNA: TGCAGTGCGAAACTCAGTGGTGTGCAGTACTTC
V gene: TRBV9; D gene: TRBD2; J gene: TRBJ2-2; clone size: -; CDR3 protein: CASSLTSGRFLGELFF; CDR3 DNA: TGTGCCAGCAGCTTGACTAGCGGGAGATTTCTCGGGGAGCTGTTTTTT
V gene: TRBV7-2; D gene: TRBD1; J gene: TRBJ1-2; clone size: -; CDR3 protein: CASSAGQPNYGYTF; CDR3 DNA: TGTGCCAGCAGCGCGGGACAGCCTAACTATGGCTACACCTTC
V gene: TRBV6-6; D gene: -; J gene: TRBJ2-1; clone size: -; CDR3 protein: CAGSPQGGGNEQFF; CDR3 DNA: TGTGCCGGCAGCCCACAAGGAGGAGGCAATGAGCAGTTCTTC
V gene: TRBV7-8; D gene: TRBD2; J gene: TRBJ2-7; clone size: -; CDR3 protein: CASSQTDGGAYEQYF; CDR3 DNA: TGTGCCAGCAGCCAAACCGACGGGGGGGCGTACGAGCAGTACTTC
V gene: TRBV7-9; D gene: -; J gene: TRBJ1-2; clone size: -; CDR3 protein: CASSLVGGGANYGYTF; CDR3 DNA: TGTGCCAGCAGCTTAGTGGGCGGGGGAGCTAACTATGGCTACACCTTC
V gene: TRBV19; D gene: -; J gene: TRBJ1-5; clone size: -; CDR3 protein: CASSIEGGGQPQHF; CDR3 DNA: TGTGCCAGTAGTATAGAAGGTGGGGGTCAGCCCCAGCATTTT
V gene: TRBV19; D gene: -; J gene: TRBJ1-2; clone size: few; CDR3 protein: CASSIAATGSSNYGYTF; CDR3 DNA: TGTGCCAGTAGTATAGCCGCGACAGGTTCCTCTAACTATGGCTACACCTTC
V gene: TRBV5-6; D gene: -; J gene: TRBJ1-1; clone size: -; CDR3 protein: CASSSGPLGAEAFF; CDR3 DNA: TGTGCCAGCAGTAGCGGGCCCTTAGGCGCTGAAGCTTTCTTT
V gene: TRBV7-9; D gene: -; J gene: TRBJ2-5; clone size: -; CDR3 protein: CAGFKGGEETQYF; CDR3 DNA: TGTGCCGGATTTAAAGGGGGGGAAGAGACCCAGTACTTC
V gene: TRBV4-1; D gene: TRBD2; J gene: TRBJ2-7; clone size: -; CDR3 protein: CASSQDRPGLAGALGEQYF; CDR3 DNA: TGCGCCAGCAGCCAAGATCGACCGGGACTAGCGGGAGCATTAGGCGAGCAGTACTTC
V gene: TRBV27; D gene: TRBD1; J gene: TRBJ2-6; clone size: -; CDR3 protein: CASRRQSAGQGSGAGANVLTF; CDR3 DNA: TGTGCCAGCAGAAGACAATCAGCGGGACAGGGTTCAGGGGCTGGGGCCAACGTCCTGACTTTC
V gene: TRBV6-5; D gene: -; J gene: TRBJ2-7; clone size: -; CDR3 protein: CASSYLVKGTYEQYF; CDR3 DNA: TGTGCCAGCAGTTACCTGGTGAAGGGTACCTACGAGCAGTACTTC
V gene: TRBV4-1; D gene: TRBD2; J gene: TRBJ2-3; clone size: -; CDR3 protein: CASSQDLLAGHEGDTQYF; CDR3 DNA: TGCGCCAGCAGCCAAGACTTACTAGCGGGCCACGAGGGAGATACGCAGTATTTT
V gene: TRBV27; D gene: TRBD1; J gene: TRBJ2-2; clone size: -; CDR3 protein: CASSLAAGGFGELFF; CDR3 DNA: TGTGCCAGCAGTTTAGCGGCAGGGGGCTTCGGGGAGCTGTTTTTT
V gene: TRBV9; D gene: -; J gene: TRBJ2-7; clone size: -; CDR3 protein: CASSDHDGSWYEQYF; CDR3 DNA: TGTGCCAGCAGCGACCATGACGGGAGCTGGTACGAGCAGTACTTC
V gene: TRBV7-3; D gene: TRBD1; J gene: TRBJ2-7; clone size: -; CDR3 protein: CASSLLRGQGADEQYF; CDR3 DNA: TGTGCCAGCAGCTTGCTTCGAGGGCAGGGGGCGGACGAGCAGTACTTC
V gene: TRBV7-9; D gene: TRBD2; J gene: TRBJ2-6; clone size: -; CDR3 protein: CATTPGTRSSGANVLTF; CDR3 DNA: TGTGCCACCACTCCCGGGACTAGGAGCTCTGGGGCCAACGTCCTGACTTTC
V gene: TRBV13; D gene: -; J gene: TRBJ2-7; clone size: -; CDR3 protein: CASSLSTGTKEDYEQYF; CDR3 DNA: TGTGCCAGCAGCTTATCCACGGGGACAAAGGAGGACTACGAGCAGTACTTC
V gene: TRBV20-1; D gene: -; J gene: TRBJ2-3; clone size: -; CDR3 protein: CSARVADTQYF; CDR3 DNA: TGCAGTGCTAGAGTAGCGGATACGCAGTATTTT
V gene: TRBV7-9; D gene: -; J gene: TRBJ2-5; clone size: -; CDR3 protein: CASSWEEETQYF; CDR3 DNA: TGTGCCAGCAGCTGGGAAGAAGAGACCCAGTACTTC
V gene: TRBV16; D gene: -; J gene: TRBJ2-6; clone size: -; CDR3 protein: CASSQWSQLSGANVLTF; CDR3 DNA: TGTGCCAGCAGCCAATGGAGCCAGTTGTCTGGGGCCAACGTCCTGACTTTC
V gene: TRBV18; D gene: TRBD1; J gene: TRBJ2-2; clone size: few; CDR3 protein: CASSPGTGIPGELFF; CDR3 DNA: TGTGCCAGCTCACCAGGGACAGGGATACCCGGGGAGCTGTTTTTT
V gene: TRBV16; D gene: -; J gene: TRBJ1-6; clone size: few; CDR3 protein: CASSPGSYSPLHF; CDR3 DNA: TGTGCCAGCAGCCCGGGCTCTTATTCACCCCTCCACTTT
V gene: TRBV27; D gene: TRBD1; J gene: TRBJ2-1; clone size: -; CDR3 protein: CASSSGTGRSEQFF; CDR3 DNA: TGTGCCAGCAGTTCCGGGACAGGGAGGTCTGAGCAGTTCTTC
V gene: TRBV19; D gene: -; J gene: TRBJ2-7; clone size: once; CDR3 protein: CASSTGTAGSGEQYF; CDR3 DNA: TGTGCCAGTAGTACCGGGACGGCTGGATCGGGGGAGCAGTACTTC
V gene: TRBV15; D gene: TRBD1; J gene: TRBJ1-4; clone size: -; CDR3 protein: CATSRGGPGGREKLFF; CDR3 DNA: TGTGCCACCAGCAGAGGGGGCCCAGGGGGTCGGGAAAAACTGTTTTTT
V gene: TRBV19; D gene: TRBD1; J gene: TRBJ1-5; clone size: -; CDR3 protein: CASSIDETGGGNQPQHF; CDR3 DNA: TGTGCCAGTAGTATAGATGAGACAGGGGGCGGGAATCAGCCCCAGCATTTT
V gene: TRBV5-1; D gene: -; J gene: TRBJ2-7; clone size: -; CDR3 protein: CASSPSYYEQYF; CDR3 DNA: TGCGCCAGCAGCCCGTCCTACTACGAGCAGTACTTC
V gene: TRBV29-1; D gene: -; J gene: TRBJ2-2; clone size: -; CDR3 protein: CSVGSRPGTGELFF; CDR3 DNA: TGCAGCGTTGGAAGTCGGCCGGGGACCGGGGAGCTGTTTTTT
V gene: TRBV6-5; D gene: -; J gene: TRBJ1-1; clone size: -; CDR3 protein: CASSPLWGDTEAFF; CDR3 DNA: TGTGCCAGCAGCCCCCTTTGGGGGGACACTGAAGCTTTCTTT
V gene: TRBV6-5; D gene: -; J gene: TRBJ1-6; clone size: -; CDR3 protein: CASSYSRGNSPLHF; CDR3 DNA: TGTGCCAGCAGTTACTCGAGGGGGAATTCACCCCTCCACTTT
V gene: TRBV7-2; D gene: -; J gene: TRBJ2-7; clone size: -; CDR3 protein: CASSFGPYEQYF; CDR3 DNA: TGTGCCAGCAGTTTCGGACCGTACGAGCAGTACTTC
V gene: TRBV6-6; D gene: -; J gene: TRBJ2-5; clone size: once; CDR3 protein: CASTSAYQETQYF; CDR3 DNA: TGTGCCAGCACTAGCGCGTACCAAGAGACCCAGTACTTC
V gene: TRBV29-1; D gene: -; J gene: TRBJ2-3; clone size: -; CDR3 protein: CSAGLGNTDTQYF; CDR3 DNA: TGCAGCGCGGGTCTAGGAAACACAGATACGCAGTATTTT
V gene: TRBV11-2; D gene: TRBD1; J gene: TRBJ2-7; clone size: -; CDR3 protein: CASSPGTGRSYEQYF; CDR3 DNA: TGTGCCAGCAGCCCGGGGACAGGCCGCTCCTACGAGCAGTACTTC
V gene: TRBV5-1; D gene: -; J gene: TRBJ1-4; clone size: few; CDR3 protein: CASSYSNEKLFF; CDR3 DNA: TGCGCCAGCAGTTACAGTAATGAAAAACTGTTTTTT
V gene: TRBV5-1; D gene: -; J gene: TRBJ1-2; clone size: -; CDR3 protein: CASSLTESYGYTF; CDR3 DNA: TGCGCCAGCAGCTTAACGGAAAGCTATGGCTACACCTTC
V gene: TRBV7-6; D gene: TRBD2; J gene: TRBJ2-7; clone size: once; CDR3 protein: CASSPTAGVYEQYF; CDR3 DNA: TGTGCCAGCAGCCCGACAGCGGGGGTCTACGAGCAGTACTTC
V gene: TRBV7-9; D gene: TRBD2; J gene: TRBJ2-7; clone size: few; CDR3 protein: CASSPRIAGSYEQYF; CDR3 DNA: TGTGCCAGCAGCCCCCGGATAGCGGGGTCCTACGAGCAGTACTTC
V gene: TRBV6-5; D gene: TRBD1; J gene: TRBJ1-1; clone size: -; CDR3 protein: CASSYRDRYMNTEAFF; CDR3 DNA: TGTGCCAGCAGTTACCGGGACAGATACATGAACACTGAAGCTTTCTTT
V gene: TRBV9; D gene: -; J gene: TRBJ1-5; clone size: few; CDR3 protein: CASSLGQNQPQHF; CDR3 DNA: TGTGCCAGCAGCCTAGGACAGAATCAGCCCCAGCATTTT
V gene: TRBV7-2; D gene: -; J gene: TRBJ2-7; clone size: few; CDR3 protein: CASSLREDEQYF; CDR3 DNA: TGTGCCAGCAGCTTAAGGGAGGACGAGCAGTACTTC
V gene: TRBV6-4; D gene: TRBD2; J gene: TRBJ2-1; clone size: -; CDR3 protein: CASKERSGGADEQFF; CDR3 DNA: TGTGCCAGCAAGGAGAGGAGCGGGGGGGCCGATGAGCAGTTCTTC
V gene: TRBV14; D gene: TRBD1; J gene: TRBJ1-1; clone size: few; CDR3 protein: CASSGRDRDTEAFF; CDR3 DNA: TGTGCCAGCAGCGGACGGGACAGGGACACTGAAGCTTTCTTT
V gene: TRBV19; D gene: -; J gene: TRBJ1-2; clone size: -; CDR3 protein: CASSIRGPKPTGHGYTF; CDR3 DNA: TGTGCCAGTAGTATCCGGGGGCCCAAGCCTACGGGGCATGGCTACACCTTC
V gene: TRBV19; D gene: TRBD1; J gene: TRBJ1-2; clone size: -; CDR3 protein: CASSIRDRATDTF; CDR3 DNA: TGTGCCAGTAGTATCCGGGACAGGGCAACAGACACCTTC
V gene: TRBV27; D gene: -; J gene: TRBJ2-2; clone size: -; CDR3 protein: CASRPRGAGELFF; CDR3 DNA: TGTGCCAGCCGACCGAGGGGTGCCGGGGAGCTGTTTTTT